Listed below are T cell receptor beta chains from one sample, sequenced in a study of cytomegalovirus exposure and HLA in healthy donors. The method was immunoSEQ multiplex PCR; TCRdb's version includes in-frame clones alone and lacks a portion of them. The sample includes fewer than 200,000 clones, roughly 95% seen only once; the top ten take roughly 1%. The sequencing sample was made of PBMCs. These receptors all stem from a woman in her late teens or twenties in good health and CMV-seronegative. Both conserved end residues are part of each CDR3. The order of the fields is CDR3 DNA, CDR3 protein, D gene, J gene, clone size, V gene. A D gene is named only where the DNA matches it firmly. Clone size, where shown, is once, few, many, or a class for clones that have expanded.

DNA: TGCGCCAGCAGCTTGCAGGGCGCAGATACGCAGTATTTT; CDR3: CASSLQGADTQYF; D: -; J: TRBJ2-3; size: once; V: TRBV5-1
DNA: TGTGCCAGCAGCTTGTCCGGGACAGGCTACGAGCAGTACTTC; CDR3: CASSLSGTGYEQYF; D: TRBD1; J: TRBJ2-7; size: -; V: TRBV5-6
DNA: TGTGCCAGCAGCCTTTTGGGACAGTCCTACGAGCAGTACTTC; CDR3: CASSLLGQSYEQYF; D: TRBD1; J: TRBJ2-7; size: -; V: TRBV14
DNA: TGTGCCAGCAGTGGGAACGGGGGGGCAGCTGAGACCCAGTACTTC; CDR3: CASSGNGGAAETQYF; D: TRBD2; J: TRBJ2-5; size: -; V: TRBV2
DNA: TGTGCCAGCAGGTCGGGGGAAGGGAAACAGCCCCAGCATTTT; CDR3: CASRSGEGKQPQHF; D: -; J: TRBJ1-5; size: -; V: TRBV2
DNA: TGTGCCAGCACTGCGGGACAGCTTAATTCACCCCTCCACTTT; CDR3: CASTAGQLNSPLHF; D: TRBD1; J: TRBJ1-6; size: -; V: TRBV6-5
DNA: TGTGCCAGCCACCGGGGGGGCGCGGTGGGCACAGATACGCAGTATTTT; CDR3: CASHRGGAVGTDTQYF; D: TRBD2; J: TRBJ2-3; size: -; V: TRBV19
DNA: TGCGCCAGCAGCTTGGGGTGGGCCGACAGGGGGAACATTCAGTACTTC; CDR3: CASSLGWADRGNIQYF; D: TRBD1; J: TRBJ2-4; size: -; V: TRBV5-1
DNA: TGTGCCAGTAGTATCCCGATACAGGGTCGAGGCTATGGCTACACCTTC; CDR3: CASSIPIQGRGYGYTF; D: -; J: TRBJ1-2; size: -; V: TRBV19
DNA: TGCGCCAGCAGCCAAGATCCCGACGGACTCTCCTACGAGCAGTACTTC; CDR3: CASSQDPDGLSYEQYF; D: -; J: TRBJ2-7; size: -; V: TRBV4-1
DNA: TGCAGCGTGAGAGGACAGGGCCAGCAATACTTC; CDR3: CSVRGQGQQYF; D: TRBD1; J: TRBJ2-7; size: -; V: TRBV29-1
DNA: TGTGCTAGTGGTTTGCAGGGAGGCGAGACCCAGTACTTC; CDR3: CASGLQGGETQYF; D: -; J: TRBJ2-5; size: -; V: TRBV12-5
DNA: TGCGCCAGCAGCCGCACCCGGGACAGATTCTACGAGCAGTACTTC; CDR3: CASSRTRDRFYEQYF; D: TRBD1; J: TRBJ2-7; size: -; V: TRBV4-3
DNA: TGTGCCAGCAGTTACCCCGGGGGGGCTGGTGGGGAGTATTTT; CDR3: CASSYPGGAGGEYF; D: TRBD2; J: TRBJ2-3; size: -; V: TRBV6-5
DNA: TGTGCCAGCAGCGCCACTAGCGGGGGGGCAAATACGCAGTATTTT; CDR3: CASSATSGGANTQYF; D: TRBD2; J: TRBJ2-3; size: -; V: TRBV7-2
DNA: TGTGCCAGCAGCTTAGTTGTCAGGGCGGTCGAGCAGTACTTC; CDR3: CASSLVVRAVEQYF; D: -; J: TRBJ2-7; size: -; V: TRBV7-2
DNA: TGTGCCAGCAGCCTAACTAGCGGGGGGGGCAATGAGCAGTTCTTC; CDR3: CASSLTSGGGNEQFF; D: TRBD2; J: TRBJ2-1; size: -; V: TRBV5-4
DNA: TGTGCCAGAAGCTTGATCAGCTGGAGCCACTATAATTCACCCCTCCACTTT; CDR3: CARSLISWSHYNSPLHF; D: -; J: TRBJ1-6; size: -; V: TRBV5-3
DNA: TGTGCCAGCAGCTTGTGGGGGGGTCCCACTGAAGCTTTCTTT; CDR3: CASSLWGGPTEAFF; D: -; J: TRBJ1-1; size: -; V: TRBV5-6
DNA: TGCGCCAGCAGCCAAGTAGGCGGGCAGAAGATAAGAGACTATAATTCACCCCTCCACTTT; CDR3: CASSQVGGQKIRDYNSPLHF; D: -; J: TRBJ1-6; size: -; V: TRBV4-1
DNA: TGTGCCAGCAGCTTTGACAGCCAAATATCCTATGGCTACACCTTC; CDR3: CASSFDSQISYGYTF; D: -; J: TRBJ1-2; size: -; V: TRBV7-9
DNA: TGCGCCAGCAGCCCCAACGGAGCGGGGGGCACAGATACGCAGTATTTT; CDR3: CASSPNGAGGTDTQYF; D: TRBD2; J: TRBJ2-3; size: -; V: TRBV4-3
DNA: TGTGCCACCCAACGGAGACCCAACACTGAAGCTTTCTTT; CDR3: CATQRRPNTEAFF; D: -; J: TRBJ1-1; size: once; V: TRBV6-5
DNA: TGTGCCAGCAGCTTGGGCGGGGTTCCCTACTATGGCTACACCTTC; CDR3: CASSLGGVPYYGYTF; D: -; J: TRBJ1-2; size: -; V: TRBV5-4
DNA: TGCGCCAGCAGCTCTAGGCCCCCTATGGAGACCCAGTACTTC; CDR3: CASSSRPPMETQYF; D: -; J: TRBJ2-5; size: -; V: TRBV5-1
DNA: TGTGCCAGCGAGGGGAGGAAGCGGGGGCCCACCGGGACCCAGTACTTC; CDR3: CASEGRKRGPTGTQYF; D: TRBD2; J: TRBJ2-5; size: -; V: TRBV13
DNA: TGTGCCAGCTCACCTTCCGCAGGTCCCAATGAGCAGTTCTTC; CDR3: CASSPSAGPNEQFF; D: -; J: TRBJ2-1; size: -; V: TRBV18
DNA: TGCGCCAGCAGCTCCGGACAGAGCACAGATACGCAGTATTTT; CDR3: CASSSGQSTDTQYF; D: -; J: TRBJ2-3; size: -; V: TRBV5-1
DNA: TGTGCCAGTAGTCCCCGAAGGGGTAATCAGCCCCAGCATTTT; CDR3: CASSPRRGNQPQHF; D: -; J: TRBJ1-5; size: -; V: TRBV19
DNA: TGCGCCAGCAGCACCGGGACTAGCCGGAACAATGAGCAGTTCTTC; CDR3: CASSTGTSRNNEQFF; D: TRBD2; J: TRBJ2-1; size: -; V: TRBV5-1
DNA: TGTGCCAGTAGTTCCCTACTCTATCAGCCCCAGCATTTT; CDR3: CASSSLLYQPQHF; D: -; J: TRBJ1-5; size: -; V: TRBV19
DNA: TGTGCCAGCTCACCACAGGGCCTCGGACTAGCGGGGGCAGATACGCAGTATTTT; CDR3: CASSPQGLGLAGADTQYF; D: TRBD2; J: TRBJ2-3; size: once; V: TRBV18
DNA: TGTGCCAGCAGCCGTACAGGGGGCGCGGATTCACCCCTCCACTTT; CDR3: CASSRTGGADSPLHF; D: TRBD1; J: TRBJ1-6; size: -; V: TRBV6-5
DNA: TGCAGCGTCGGGACAGGGCTGTCTGAAGCTTTCTTT; CDR3: CSVGTGLSEAFF; D: TRBD1; J: TRBJ1-1; size: -; V: TRBV29-1
DNA: TGTGCCAGCAGTTTCGGGACAGGGGGGAACTATGGCTACACCTTC; CDR3: CASSFGTGGNYGYTF; D: TRBD1; J: TRBJ1-2; size: -; V: TRBV2
DNA: TGCGCCAGCAGCCTACTTGTGGCAGGGAACACTGAAGCTTTCTTT; CDR3: CASSLLVAGNTEAFF; D: -; J: TRBJ1-1; size: -; V: TRBV4-3
DNA: TGTGCCAGCTCCCTCACAGATACGCAGTATTTT; CDR3: CASSLTDTQYF; D: -; J: TRBJ2-3; size: -; V: TRBV7-2
DNA: TGCGCCAGCAGCTTGGCCGGGACAGGGCACGGAAACACCATATATTTT; CDR3: CASSLAGTGHGNTIYF; D: TRBD1; J: TRBJ1-3; size: -; V: TRBV5-1
DNA: TGTGCCAGTAGCCCTCGGGGGGATGGGAACACCATATATTTT; CDR3: CASSPRGDGNTIYF; D: -; J: TRBJ1-3; size: -; V: TRBV19
DNA: TGTGCCAGCAGCACCCTTACTGGGGAGCTGTTTTTT; CDR3: CASSTLTGELFF; D: -; J: TRBJ2-2; size: few; V: TRBV9
DNA: TGTGCCAGCAGCACCGACAGGGGCGCGGCACGCACTGTGGGAGCTTTCTTT; CDR3: CASSTDRGAARTVGAFF; D: TRBD1; J: TRBJ1-1; size: -; V: TRBV7-2
DNA: TGTGCCAGCAGCGTAGAACAGGGATATAATTCACCCCTCCACTTT; CDR3: CASSVEQGYNSPLHF; D: -; J: TRBJ1-6; size: -; V: TRBV9
DNA: TGTGCCAGCAGTTACTCGTCGCTAGCCGATATGTACTTC; CDR3: CASSYSSLADMYF; D: -; J: TRBJ2-5; size: -; V: TRBV6-5
DNA: TGCGCCAGCAGCTTGACAGGGGTGACCTACGAGCAGTACTTC; CDR3: CASSLTGVTYEQYF; D: TRBD1; J: TRBJ2-7; size: once; V: TRBV5-1
DNA: TGTGCCAGCAGCGTATCTAGTGCGGCTAGCACAGATACGCAGTATTTT; CDR3: CASSVSSAASTDTQYF; D: -; J: TRBJ2-3; size: -; V: TRBV9